This T cell receptor beta chain comes out of a study of cytomegalovirus exposure and HLA in healthy donors. Study-wide points: It was 150 to 200 TCR beta chains that were listed as cytomegalovirus-associated. The tendency of first-cohort TCR clusters to co-occur in the 120 or so validation repertoires emerged from a later analysis. Reported results showed that the classifier diagnosed cytomegalovirus status with high specificity and sensitivity. The CMV antigen specificity of a few CMV-associated chains was confirmed through in vitro analysis.

Germline V gives CDR1 SGHNT, CDR2 YYREEE (reference sequence). The CDR3 is 15 amino acids. The V segment lost 4 bases and the J segment 4 bases; nucleotides outside the gene matches: 4. Produced via immunoSEQ multiplex PCR; TCRdb's table is partial and in-frame only. The sample holds approximately 160,000 clones, more than 80% seen once. Concerning this clone: Its antigen remains unknown.

The sample consisted of PBMCs. The chain joins TRBV5-4 to TRBJ2-1; 11 bases agree with TRBD2. The sequence was collected from a woman between 18 and 30 years old in good health and CMV-seropositive. CDR3 DNA sequence: TGTGCCAGCAGCAGGACTAGCGGGTCTTACAATGAGCAGTTCTTC. It codes for CASSRTSGSYNEQFF.